This T cell receptor beta chain appears in the sequencing data of a study of T cells in Graves' hyperthyroidism and ophthalmopathy (dated by TCRdb to between 2018 and 2021). A note on the overall study: Peripheral blood samples were taken at initial diagnosis, before any treatment was given. Once sampling was done, hyperthyroidism patients were given methimazole at a starting dose of 30 mg daily, whereas ophthalmopathy patients were given high-dose intravenous methylprednisolone. The roughly 90 discovery patients were divided at random into training and test sets in a 7:3 ratio. The study also compared thyroid tissue and blood T-cell repertoires from about six Graves' hyperthyroidism patients. The paper reports TCR Vbeta CDR3 sequencing of over 120 peripheral blood samples: some 41 ophthalmopathy, 75 to 80 hyperthyroidism and 17 progressor patients. Prospective prediction of ophthalmopathy was tested in an independent validation cohort consisting of roughly 20 hyperthyroidism patients and approximately 16 patients who later progressed to ophthalmopathy. TCR V-J signatures able to tell the groups apart were searched for in a discovery cohort of some 97 patients, of whom 43 had Graves' ophthalmopathy and about 55 had stable Graves' hyperthyroidism.

Ophthalmopathy patients had moderately to severely active disease, Clinical Activity Score of at least 3, NOSPECS grade of at least 4, and duration under 3 months. Any patient with an uncontrolled infection, another autoimmune disease, pregnancy or lactation was excluded. Diagnoses relied on clinical symptoms, serum thyroxine and TRAb, thyroid ultrasound and orbital computed tomography. PBMCs were isolated from about 9.2 ml of fresh peripheral blood by Ficoll-Paque density gradient centrifugation. Total RNA was extracted with Trizol reagent, and quality was checked on an Agilent 2100 Bioanalyzer. The CDR3, from cysteine to phenylalanine, totals 16 residues. Just CDR3 DNA is preserved here, 48 bases in frame from base 1. Unmatched junction bases come to 6, with V trimmed by 2 bases and J by 4 bases. The germline V gene yields LGHNT for CDR1 and FRNRAP for CDR2. TCR beta CDR3 regions were amplified from RNA transcripts. The first round of RT-PCR for the TCR CDR3 was performed with the HTBI primer set and the Qiagen OneStep RT-PCR kit. The libraries were constructed in a second round of multiplex PCR and then size-selected and purified. The libraries were sequenced on an Illumina HiSeq2000 using paired-end 100 bp reads. The authors' analysis ran thus. Raw data were processed with SOAPnuke, discarding reads with adapters, uncalled bases, mean Phred below 15, or no exact constant-primer or identifier match. COPE v1.2.5 was used to merge the high-quality paired reads, and each unique nucleotide sequence was defined as a clonotype. MiTCR v1.1 was used to align the clonotypes against IMGT TRBV, TRBD and TRBJ reference segments. Analysis was restricted to V-J combinations with a frequency above 0.0001, which covered roughly 99% of repertoires. A TCS score was defined as the ratio of F50 (clonal expansion) to E x V (chaos), with BLOSUM62-based TCRdist applied between CDR3 peptides within each V-J. Welch's t-statistics and random forest reduced fewer than 600 V-J features to 10 to 15, which were used in a naive Bayes classifier (R e1071). TCRdb passed the public sequencing reads through fastp at Q25 and MiXCR, retaining productive beta sequences. Each CDR3 protein appears once, grouped with its most common genes and DNA. The V and J calls follow TCRdb's processing rather than the paper's. The sample contains around 250,000 distinct CDR3 sequences, almost 25% of them found a single time. The top ten clones comprise under 40% of the sample.

What the study reported, not specific to this receptor: No statistical method was used to fix the sample size in advance, and group allocation was not hidden from the investigators. Most expanded thyroid clonotypes (frequency above 0.001) were also found in blood, which suggests that blood repertoires may mirror thyroid immune responses. In cross-validation, a model built on a 13 V-J signature told ophthalmopathy apart from stable hyperthyroidism with 85% to 90% sensitivity and roughly 81% specificity, and in testing the same model reached 80%/75%. During validation, the model predicted progression to ophthalmopathy a median of around 6 months ahead of onset, with around 70% sensitivity and around 73% specificity.

This clonotype has ten or more counts. There is no known antigen for this receptor. It has no much larger one-base neighbor in the sample; base qualities were not kept. What was sequenced was blood. Rearrangement joined TRBV12-5 to TRBJ2-2, and 8 junctional nucleotides match TRBD2. The receptor was derived from a woman between 40 and 50 years old with Graves' ophthalmopathy. CDR3 loop: CASGLWAGGLTGELFF. The nucleotide sequence reads TGTGCTAGTGGTTTGTGGGCGGGAGGTCTCACCGGGGAGCTGTTTTTT.